These T cell receptor beta chains were read from a single sample in a study of technical replicates of blood from a handful of donors. Clones were read by immunoSEQ multiplex PCR, and TCRdb kept only the in-frame ones, dropping some. The table includes about 14,000 clones, roughly four fifths detected once. Specimen: PBMCs. Source of these receptors: a human donor in good health. The CDR3 runs from the conserved cysteine through the conserved F or W. A D gene is named only where the DNA matches it firmly. Only some rows state a clone size, as once, few, many or a class for expanded clones.

>TRBD1|few|TRBJ1-2|TRBV5-8
TGTGCCAGCAGCTCATGGACAGGGAGGACTAACTATGGCTACACCTTC
CASSSWTGRTNYGYTF
>TRBD2|NA|TRBJ2-3|TRBV5-1
TGCGCCAGCAGCTTGCTCTCGGGCAGCGGGAGGGCCACCGATACGCAGTATTTT
CASSLLSGSGRATDTQYF
>TRBD1|once|TRBJ1-1|TRBV18
TGTGCCAGCTCATTGGAGGGGACAGGGGGCTTCGAAGCTTTCTTT
CASSLEGTGGFEAFF
>TRBD1|NA|TRBJ2-3|TRBV7-6
TGTGCCAGCAGCTTATGGGGACAGGGGGCTGCAGATACGCAGTATTTT
CASSLWGQGAADTQYF
>NA|NA|TRBJ2-1|TRBV6-5
TGTGCCAGCAGTCGGCAGGGTTCCAATGAGCAGTTCTTC
CASSRQGSNEQFF
>NA|NA|TRBJ2-7|TRBV14
TGTGCCAGCAGCCATGGGCAGGCCCTACAGTACTTC
CASSHGQALQYF
>NA|NA|TRBJ2-2|TRBV27
TGTGCCAGCAGTTATATCACTAGAACCGGGGAGCTGTTTTTT
CASSYITRTGELFF
>TRBD1|NA|TRBJ2-3|TRBV29-1
TGCAGCGTTGTGAAGGGGGCCACAGATACGCAGTATTTT
CSVVKGATDTQYF
>TRBD1|NA|TRBJ2-1|TRBV2
TGTGCCAGCAGGACAGGGTTCGGGGATGAGCAGTTCTTC
CASRTGFGDEQFF
>TRBD1|NA|TRBJ2-6|TRBV28
TGTGCCAGCACGACAGGGTATTTTTCTGGGGCCAACGTCCTGACTTTC
CASTTGYFSGANVLTF
>TRBD1|few|TRBJ1-2|TRBV2
TGTGCCAGCAGTGAAAGGACAGGAGCGTGGAGCTACACCTTC
CASSERTGAWSYTF
>TRBD2|once|TRBJ2-1|TRBV27
TGTGCCAGCAGTACCGGGACTAGCGGCTACAATGAGCAGTTCTTC
CASSTGTSGYNEQFF
>NA|once|TRBJ1-1|TRBV7-3
TGTGCCAGCAGCTTACACTATAACACTGAAGCTTTCTTT
CASSLHYNTEAFF
>NA|once|TRBJ1-5|TRBV2
TGTGCCAGCCAACCCGACAGGTCTAGCAATCAGCCCCAGCATTTT
CASQPDRSSNQPQHF
>NA|once|TRBJ2-7|TRBV21-1
TGTGCCAGCATGGGGACTAGCGGGCCGTTTGGCGAGCAGTACTTC
CASMGTSGPFGEQYF
>NA|NA|TRBJ1-2|TRBV25-1
TGTGCCAGCAGTTGGGGGCAGGGCCGATCCTATGGCTACACCTTC
CASSWGQGRSYGYTF
>NA|NA|TRBJ2-4|TRBV6-4
TGTGCCAGCATTTGGAACAGGGTAAGTAACATTCAGTACTTC
CASIWNRVSNIQYF
>NA|few|TRBJ2-3|TRBV2
TGTGCCAGCTCACGGTCTTTCTACCCAGGGGGGACACACACAGATACGCAGTATTTT
CASSRSFYPGGTHTDTQYF
>NA|NA|TRBJ2-1|TRBV19
TGTGCCAGTAGTCCCGCGGGCTTACCACGGGGAAATGAGCAGTTCTTC
CASSPAGLPRGNEQFF
>TRBD2|NA|TRBJ2-3|TRBV5-1
TGCGCCAGCAGCGCGGGGGGACCAGGGGTGACAGATACGCAGTATTTT
CASSAGGPGVTDTQYF
>NA|NA|TRBJ2-2|TRBV29-1
TGCAGCGTTCAAGGTTCTGGGCTTGAATACACCGGGGAGCTGTTTTTT
CSVQGSGLEYTGELFF
>NA|NA|TRBJ2-7|TRBV4-2
TGTGCCAGCAGCCAAGATTTAGGGGATTACGAGCAGTACTTC
CASSQDLGDYEQYF
>NA|NA|TRBJ1-2|TRBV28
TGTGCCTCCTCGGGGGTAGCTAACTATGGCTACACCTTC
CASSGVANYGYTF
>NA|NA|TRBJ2-3|TRBV6-4
TGTGCCAGCAGTGAGGAGGGGGGGCTAACAGATACGCAGTATTTT
CASSEEGGLTDTQYF
>NA|NA|TRBJ1-2|TRBV2
TGTGCCAGCAGTGAGGAGTGGCGGGGATCTGGCTACACCTTC
CASSEEWRGSGYTF
>TRBD2|NA|TRBJ2-6|TRBV30
TGTGCCTGGAGTGTAATAAAGTGGGCGGGAGACCGCTCTGGGGCCAACGTCCTGACTTTC
CAWSVIKWAGDRSGANVLTF
>NA|NA|TRBJ1-2|TRBV5-1
TGCGCCAGCAGCTTGGGGCAGGGTGGCTATGGCTACACCTTC
CASSLGQGGYGYTF
>TRBD2|NA|TRBJ2-7|TRBV5-1
TGCGCCAGCAGCTTGGTTGCGCGGGAGGGCCAGTACTTC
CASSLVAREGQYF
>TRBD2|NA|TRBJ2-5|TRBV5-1
TGCGCCAGCAGCGTGAGCGGGGGGGGAGAGACCCAGTACTTC
CASSVSGGGETQYF
>NA|NA|TRBJ2-7|TRBV19
TGTGCCAGTAGTATAGAGGTCCGGGAACGCTACGAGCAGTACTTC
CASSIEVRERYEQYF
>NA|NA|TRBJ1-1|TRBV29-1
TGCAGCGTTGAAGGGACAGACAACACTGAAGCTTTCTTT
CSVEGTDNTEAFF
>NA|NA|TRBJ1-2|TRBV6-6
TGTGCCAGCAGACCGGACAGAAACTATGGCTACACCTTC
CASRPDRNYGYTF
>TRBD1|few|TRBJ1-1|TRBV5-4
TGTGCCAGCAGCTTGGGGACAGGGAATACTGAAGCTTTCTTT
CASSLGTGNTEAFF
>TRBD2|NA|TRBJ2-1|TRBV7-3
TGTGCCAGCAGCTCAAAGGGACTAGCGGGCGCCGAGACCTACAATGAGCAGTTCTTC
CASSSKGLAGAETYNEQFF
>TRBD2|NA|TRBJ2-1|TRBV7-9
TGTGCCAGCAGCCTTAGCGGGAGCTCCTACAATGAGCAGTTCTTC
CASSLSGSSYNEQFF
>TRBD1|NA|TRBJ2-1|TRBV27
TGTGCCAGCAGGGGACAGGGAGAGTACAATGAGCAGTTCTTC
CASRGQGEYNEQFF
>NA|medium-sized|TRBJ1-5|TRBV19
TGTGCCAGTAGCTTCGCCATACAAATTAATCAGCCCCAGCATTTT
CASSFAIQINQPQHF
>TRBD1|NA|TRBJ2-6|TRBV6-4
TGTGCCAGCAGTGACTCGACAGGGGGCTCTGGGGCCAACGTCCTGACTTTC
CASSDSTGGSGANVLTF
>NA|few|TRBJ1-2|TRBV18
TGTGCCAGCTCACGGGACAATAGTTTGGGTGGCTACACCTTC
CASSRDNSLGGYTF
>TRBD1|once|TRBJ2-7|TRBV18
TGTGCCAGCTCACCACCCGGGACAGCCTCCTACGAGCAGTACTTC
CASSPPGTASYEQYF
>NA|NA|TRBJ1-5|TRBV30
TGTGCCTGGAGTAGGGAGTTCAATCAGCCCCAGCATTTT
CAWSREFNQPQHF
>NA|NA|TRBJ2-3|TRBV2
TGTGCCAGCGGCTTTCAGGATACGCAGTATTTT
CASGFQDTQYF
>TRBD1|once|TRBJ1-4|TRBV30
TGTGCCTGGTCCGGACAGGGTTTGGATGAAAAACTGTTTTTT
CAWSGQGLDEKLFF
>NA|NA|TRBJ2-5|TRBV5-4
TGTGCCAGCAGCTTGACAGAGCAAGAGACCCAGTACTTC
CASSLTEQETQYF
>TRBD2|few|TRBJ2-1|TRBV13
TGTGCCAGCAGCTTCTATGAGACTAGCGCAAATGAGCAGTTCTTC
CASSFYETSANEQFF
>TRBD2|NA|TRBJ2-1|TRBV7-2
TGTGCCAGCAGATCCGGGACTAGCGGGAGTTGGAATGAGCAGTTCTTC
CASRSGTSGSWNEQFF
>NA|NA|TRBJ1-5|TRBV9
TGTGCCAGCAGCCCCCAGGGCTCAGGTCAGCCCCAGCATTTT
CASSPQGSGQPQHF
>TRBD1|NA|TRBJ1-5|TRBV10-3
TGTGCCAGCAAACACAGGGGCCTCCCCGGTAATCAGCCCCAGCATTTT
CASKHRGLPGNQPQHF
>TRBD2|NA|TRBJ2-7|TRBV28
TGTGCCAGCAGTTCAATGGGACTAGCGGGAGGCCCGGTGGGCTACGAGCAGTACTTC
CASSSMGLAGGPVGYEQYF